These 20 T cell receptor beta chains share one sample of origin, sequenced in a study of radiotherapy plus CTLA-4 blockade in lung cancer. Profiled with immunoSEQ multiplex PCR; TCRdb holds only in-frame clones, not every one. The repertoire holds 65,000 to 90,000 clones, with around 90% as singletons. Material: peripheral blood, obtained from a patient treated with radiotherapy plus ipilimumab. These receptors were collected from a human donor with non-small cell lung cancer who had stable disease on radiotherapy plus ipilimumab.

The chain links TRBV19 to TRBJ2-5; D is perhaps TRBD1 (6 bases). V was trimmed by 5 bases and J by 4 bases, leaving 11 bases between them. This CDR3 comprises 13 residues. Germline values: CDR1 LNHDA, CDR2 SQIVND (reference sequence). CDR3 protein: CASSGQKRETQYF. The CDR3 DNA reads TGTGCCAGTAGTGGACAGAAGCGAGAGACCCAGTACTTC.

The chain carries TRBV10-1 and TRBJ2-5, with 9 positions matching TRBD2. The tail of the sequence fits TRBJ2-7 better, so the J call may be wrong. The CDR3 is 15 amino acids. Germline V gives CDR1 WNHNN, CDR2 SYGVQD (reference sequence). Here the CDR3 DNA reads TGCGCCAGCACCGGCCTTAGAAGCGGGGGGTGCGAGCAGTACTTC. It encodes CASTGLRSGGCEQYF.

This CDR3 reads CASSDLGTQHF. CDR3 DNA: TGTGCCAGCAGTGATTTGGGAACCCAGCATTTT. The chain employs TRBV2 and TRBJ1-5; D gene uncertain. This CDR3 comprises 11 residues. The germline V gene encodes CDR1 SNHLY and CDR2 FYNNEI. V shed 3 bases and J shed 11 bases, with 8 bases lying between them. Looking up the rest from reference TRBV2 and TRBJ1-5 gives the full variable domain: EPEVTQTPSHQVTQMGQEVILRCVPISNHLYFYWYRQILGQKVEFLVSFYNNEISEKSEIFDDQFSVERPDGSNFTLKIRSTKLEDSAMYFCASSDLGTQHFGDGTRLSIL.

The chain employs TRBV19 and TRBJ2-1, with no clear D. The V gene lost 7 bases and the J gene lost 8 bases, with 12 bases spanning the gap. The CDR3 is 12 amino acids. The germline V gene has CDR1 LNHDA and CDR2 SQIVND (reference sequence). For the CDR3, the DNA is TGTGCCAGTATTGGGGTAGTCGATGAGCAGTTCTTC. It is translated as CASIGVVDEQFF.

This clone came up once. The chain joins TRBV25-1 to TRBJ1-1; D gene uncertain. There are 13 residues in the CDR3. CDR1 and CDR2 (germline): MGHDK, SYGVNS. The V end lost 5 bases, the J end lost 1 base, and 8 bases lay between the germline ends. CDR3 in DNA: TGTGCCAGCAGTCTATCCAGGAACACTGAAGCTTTCTTT. Translated, it gives CASSLSRNTEAFF.

This rearrangement joins TRBV5-4 to TRBJ2-1, with no clear D. The V and J ends lost 1 base and 7 bases respectively, with 6 bases between them. The CDR3 has 12 residues. The V gene's germline CDR1 is SGHNT and CDR2 YYREEE (reference sequence). For the CDR3, the DNA is TGTGCCAGCAGCTTGACCGGTAATGAGCAGTTCTTC. This encodes CASSLTGNEQFF.

The J gene is TRBJ2-5, the V gene TRBV18, with a possible D match to TRBD1 (5 bases). Germline CDR1 and CDR2: KGHSH and LQKENI. The CDR3 extends over 13 amino acids. V was shortened by 1 base and J by 5 bases, with 8 bases between the two germline ends. CDR3 in DNA: TGTGCCAGCTCACCACACCAGGGCGAGACCCAGTACTTC. This encodes CASSPHQGETQYF.

This CDR3 is CASSVLGTSNQETQYF. The CDR3 DNA follows: TGTGCCAGCAGCGTATTGGGGACTAGCAACCAAGAGACCCAGTACTTC. The rearrangement joins TRBV9 to TRBJ2-5, with 9 bases fitting TRBD2. CDR3 length: 16 amino acids. The V segment lost 1 base and the J segment 0 bases; nucleotides outside the gene matches: 4. The germline V gene has CDR1 SGDLS and CDR2 YYNGEE.

This chain uses TRBV30 with TRBJ2-7; D perhaps matches TRBD2 (5 bases). Looked up from germline, CDR1 is GTSNPN and CDR2 is SVGIG (reference sequence). Trimming removed 1 base at V and 2 bases at J, with 12 bases between. The CDR3 has 14 residues. The DNA for the CDR3 is TGTGCCTGGAGTGCATGGACTGACCCCTACGAGCAGTACTTC. Protein: CAWSAWTDPYEQYF.

The chain combines TRBV7-3 with TRBJ2-6; 7 nucleotides line up with TRBD1. The CDR3 is 19 residues long. The junction had 11 bases not matched to a gene; V was cut back by 3 bases and J by 0 bases. Germline CDR1 reads SGHTA; CDR2 reads FQGTGA. CDR3 nucleotides: TGTGCCAGCAGCTTGGTCAGTACAGGGGCTACCTCTGGGGCCAACGTCCTGACTTTC. Protein: CASSLVSTGATSGANVLTF.

The genes are TRBV6-1 and TRBJ2-7; TRBD1 aligns across 8 bases. Per the germline V gene, CDR1 is MNHNS and CDR2 is SASEGT. V shed 5 bases, J shed 3 bases, and the junction held 3 bases outside the gene matches. The CDR3 contains 13 residues. The CDR3 DNA is TGTGCCAGCAGTCGTGGACAGGGCTACGAGCAGTACTTC. It codes for CASSRGQGYEQYF.

The CDR3 nucleotides are TGTGCCAGCAGTTTATTCGCAGCCGTCTCTGGAAACACCATATATTTT. Translation gives CASSLFAAVSGNTIYF. The chain is built from TRBV28 and TRBJ1-3; D is uncertain. The germline V gene has CDR1 MDHEN and CDR2 SYDVKM. Trimming stripped 1 base from V and 0 bases from J, with 10 bases between. The CDR3 consists of 16 residues.

This clone was detected once. This sequence joins TRBV6-1 and TRBJ1-6, with 7 nucleotides matching TRBD1. With V trimmed by 8 bases and J by 6 bases, 10 bases remained unmatched. The germline gives CDR1 MNHNS, CDR2 SASEGT. The CDR3 sequence is 15 residues long. CDR3 loop: CASYAETGSNSPLHF. CDR3 coding DNA: TGTGCCAGCTACGCAGAGACAGGGTCTAATTCACCCCTCCACTTT.

The V call is TRBV27, the J call TRBJ2-1; D is uncertain. Trimming shortened V by 3 bases and J by 4 bases, and 1 base separated the two germline ends. This CDR3 spans 11 amino acids. CDR1 is MNHEY and CDR2 is SMNVEV in the germline V gene (reference sequence). Here the CDR3 reads CASSFYNEQFF. CDR3 nucleotides: TGTGCCAGCAGTTTTTACAATGAGCAGTTCTTC.

The J gene is TRBJ2-1, the V gene TRBV28; D is perhaps TRBD2 (6 bases). Germline V gives CDR1 MDHEN, CDR2 SYDVKM. There are 13 residues in the CDR3. V lost 6 bases and J 9 bases, leaving 15 bases between the germline ends. CDR3 nucleotides: TGTGCCAGCAGGGAGGGAAACCAAGGTGAGCAGTTCTTC. As protein: CASREGNQGEQFF.

The rearrangement links TRBV7-9 to TRBJ2-7; 7 bases fit TRBD1. CDR1 and CDR2 from the germline V gene are SEHNR and FQNEAQ (reference sequence). The junction had 12 bases not matched to a gene; V was cut back by 5 bases and J by 2 bases. CDR3 length equals 16 residues. The CDR3 region has the DNA TGTGCCAGCAGCCCCTCGACAGGGTATCGAACCTACGAGCAGTACTTC. This sequence encodes CASSPSTGYRTYEQYF.

J is TRBJ1-2 and V is TRBV5-8; the match to TRBD1 covers 8 bases. After removal of 0 bases from V and 6 bases from J, the junction contained 10 bases not matched to a gene. CDR3 length: 16 residues. Germline CDR1 is SGHTS and CDR2 is YDEGEE. The CDR3 DNA sequence: TGTGCCAGCAGCTTGGAGCCAGGGGGCGCCGTTGATGGCTACACCTTC. It codes for CASSLEPGGAVDGYTF.

This clone was observed once. The chain uses TRBV6-1 and TRBJ2-3, with D possibly TRBD2 on 5 matching bases. The V and J ends lost 4 bases and 2 bases respectively, with 13 bases between them. CDR3 length: 15 amino acids. The germline V gene has CDR1 MNHNS and CDR2 SASEGT. The CDR3 reads CASSVPERLTDTQYF. The CDR3 nucleotides read TGTGCCAGCAGTGTGCCCGAGCGGCTCACAGATACGCAGTATTTT.

The chain has TRBV4-1 and TRBJ1-6; possibly TRBD1 for D (5 bases). The CDR3 has 15 amino acids. Trimming removed 0 bases at V and 8 bases at J, with 11 bases between. CDR1 is MGHRA, CDR2 YSYEKL, per germline. DNA for the CDR3: TGCGCCAGCAGCCAAGATACAGGTACTGATTCACCCCTCCACTTT. It yields the protein CASSQDTGTDSPLHF.

The V call is TRBV10-2, the J call TRBJ1-5, with TRBD1 as a possible D gene (5 bases). This CDR3 contains 13 residues. CDR1 is WSHSY and CDR2 is SAAADI in the germline V gene. The ends were cut back, 3 bases at V and 5 bases at J, with 8 bases in the middle. The CDR3 sequence is CASSDRADQPQHF. CDR3 in DNA: TGCGCCAGCAGTGACAGGGCCGATCAGCCCCAGCATTTT.